The clone carrying this T cell receptor (beta chain) appeared a single time. The length of the CDR3 is 14 residues. Trimming cost V 5 bases and J 2 bases; bases outside gene matches: 5. Germline assignment: CDR1 SGHAT and CDR2 FQNNGV. The table came from immunoSEQ multiplex PCR; TCRdb's copy has only in-frame clones and leaves some out. The table has a few hundred thousand clones, roughly 90% seen once. The sample originates from a study of blood T cell repertoires in COVID-19. The TCR sequence derives from a man younger than 30 who had recovered from COVID-19. The sample was peripheral blood. The V and J genes are TRBV11-2 and TRBJ2-5; 7 bases align to TRBD1. The CDR3 reads CASSLNRGQETQYF. The CDR3 nucleotides are TGTGCCAGCAGCCTAAACAGGGGACAAGAGACCCAGTACTTC.